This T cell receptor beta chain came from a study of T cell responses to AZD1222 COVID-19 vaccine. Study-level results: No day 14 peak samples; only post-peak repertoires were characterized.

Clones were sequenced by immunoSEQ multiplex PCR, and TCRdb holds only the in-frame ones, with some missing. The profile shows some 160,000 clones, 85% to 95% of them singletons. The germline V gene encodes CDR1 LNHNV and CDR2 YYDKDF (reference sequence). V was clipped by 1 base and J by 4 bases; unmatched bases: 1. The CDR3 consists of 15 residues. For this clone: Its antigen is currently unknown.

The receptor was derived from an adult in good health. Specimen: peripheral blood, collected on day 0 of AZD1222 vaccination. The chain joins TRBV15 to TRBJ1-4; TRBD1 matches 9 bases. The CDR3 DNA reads TGTGCCACCAGCAGAGGGGACAGGGATAATGAAAAACTGTTTTTT. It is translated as CATSRGDRDNEKLFF. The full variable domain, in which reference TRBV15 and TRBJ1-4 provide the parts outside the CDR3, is DAMVIQNPRYQVTQFGKPVTLSCSQTLNHNVMYWYQQKSSQAPKLLFHYYDKDFNNEADTPDNFQSRRPNTSFCFLDIRSPGLGDTAMYLCATSRGDRDNEKLFFGSGTQLSVL.